This T cell receptor (beta chain) was found in a study of blood T cell repertoires in COVID-19. On the study more broadly: Collection of acute and convalescent COVID-19 samples took place in the United States, Italy and Spain. PBMCs, B-cell-depleted T cells, or T cells provided the cDNA or gDNA that made up the material.

This CDR3 region has 11 residues. V lost 3 bases and J lost 8, with 5 bases in between. The V gene's germline CDR1 is LNHDA and CDR2 SQIVND (reference sequence). Only in-frame clones appear in the TCRdb table, and some are missing; sequencing was by immunoSEQ multiplex PCR. The sample includes about 76,000 clones, about 87% of them seen just once. This sequence joins TRBV19 and TRBJ2-1; D remains ambiguous. The receptor was derived from a middle-aged man with active COVID-19. What was sequenced was peripheral blood. CDR3 bases: TGTGCCAGTAGTATTCCATATGAGCAGTTCTTC. It translates to CASSIPYEQFF.